One and the same sample provided the 19 T cell receptor beta chains below, sequenced in a study of cytomegalovirus exposure and HLA in healthy donors. The PCR ran on 60 Vbeta and 13 Jbeta primers. Produced via immunoSEQ multiplex PCR; TCRdb's table is partial and in-frame only. This sample yields 130,000 to 150,000 clones, of which about four fifths are seen a single time; roughly 2.8% belongs to the top ten. Sequencing was performed on PBMCs. The receptors were sampled from a male donor in good health and CMV-seronegative.

The chain uses TRBV11-2 and TRBJ2-3; TRBD2 agrees at 7 bases. With V trimmed by 5 bases and J by 0 bases, 8 bases remained unmatched. The germline V gene has CDR1 SGHAT and CDR2 FQNNGV. The CDR3 is 16 amino acids. The CDR3 sequence: CASSGRLAASTDTQYF. CDR3 DNA: TGTGCCAGCAGCGGGCGGCTAGCGGCTAGCACAGATACGCAGTATTTT.

The chain is built from TRBV7-2 and TRBJ2-7, with TRBD2 matching 9 bases. Germline CDR1 is SGHTA and CDR2 is FQGNSA. The junction had 4 bases not matched to a gene; V was cut back by 7 bases and J by 0 bases. The CDR3 runs 14 residues. The CDR3 nucleotides are TGTGCCAGCAATAGCGGGGGACCCTCCTACGAGCAGTACTTC. Amino acid sequence: CASNSGGPSYEQYF.

The chain combines TRBV9 with TRBJ2-3, with 10 bases that match TRBD1. The CDR3 is 17 amino acids. CDR1 is SGDLS and CDR2 is YYNGEE in the germline V gene. After removal of 0 bases from V and 5 bases from J, the junction contained 9 bases not matched to a gene. CDR3 in DNA: TGTGCCAGCAGCGTAGACCCCCCGGGACAGGGGATAGATACGCAGTATTTT. Its translation: CASSVDPPGQGIDTQYF.

The chain joins TRBV5-1 to TRBJ2-1, with unresolved D. V was shortened by 2 bases and J by 1 base, with 10 bases between the two germline ends. The V gene's germline CDR1 is SGHRS and CDR2 YFSETQ. This CDR3 spans 15 amino acids. The CDR3 region is CASSFRLVSYNEQFF. The CDR3 DNA follows: TGCGCCAGCAGCTTCCGCTTAGTGTCCTACAATGAGCAGTTCTTC.

The chain recombines TRBV13 with TRBJ1-2, with 11 nucleotides matching TRBD1. Trimming at V came to 5 bases and at J to 8 bases, leaving 4 bases not matched to a gene. CDR3 length: 13 amino acids. CDR1 and CDR2 from the germline V gene are PRHDT and FYEKMQ (reference sequence). The CDR3 DNA sequence: TGTGCCAGCAGCCCGGGACAGGGGGGCGGCTACACCTTC. Its translation is CASSPGQGGGYTF.

The chain combines TRBV18 with TRBJ2-7, with 11 bases identical to TRBD1. Germline lookup yields CDR1 KGHSH and CDR2 LQKENI. The CDR3 runs to 15 residues. With V trimmed by 6 bases and J by 7 bases, 11 bases remained unmatched. CDR3: CASSGGQGATYEQYF. DNA of the CDR3: TGTGCCAGCTCGGGAGGACAGGGGGCTACTTATGAGCAGTACTTC.

The V call is TRBV5-6, the J call TRBJ2-3; D is perhaps TRBD2 (6 bases). The V gene's germline CDR1 is SGHDT and CDR2 YYEEEE. There are 15 residues in the CDR3. Trimming stripped 0 bases from V and 1 base from J, with 9 bases between. CDR3 sequence (DNA): TGTGCCAGCAGCTTGGCGGGCGGGGGCACAGATACGCAGTATTTT. Residues: CASSLAGGGTDTQYF.

This sequence joins TRBV10-3 and TRBJ2-3; 15 bases are a match to TRBD2. CDR3 length: 17 amino acids. J gave up 4 bases and V 4 bases, and 6 bases lay outside the gene matches. Germline V CDR1 and CDR2: ENHRY, SYGVKD. The chain's CDR3 is CAISGTSGGAFPDTQYF. The CDR3 DNA reads as TGTGCCATCAGTGGGACTAGCGGGGGGGCCTTTCCAGATACGCAGTATTTT.

The chain uses TRBV21-1 and TRBJ2-1; TRBD2 is the table's D call, not checked against the DNA. TRBV21-1 is flagged as a pseudogene. The CDR3 has 11 amino acids. DNA of the CDR3: TGTGCCAGGGGGAGTTACAATGAGCAGTTCTTC. It codes for CARGSYNEQFF.

This clone was seen only once. This sequence joins TRBV6-5 and TRBJ2-3; 10 bases match TRBD2. After removal of 2 bases from V and 4 bases from J, the junction contained 6 bases not matched to a gene. Germline CDR1 and CDR2: MNHEY and SVGAGI. The CDR3 consists of 16 residues. CDR3 sequence: CASSYLAGAGADTQYF. In DNA form, the CDR3 reads TGTGCCAGCAGTTACCTAGCGGGAGCTGGGGCAGATACGCAGTATTTT.

CDR3 in DNA: TGTGCCAGCTCACCACAGAGGGATTATGGCTACACCTTC. Protein: CASSPQRDYGYTF. This sequence joins TRBV18 and TRBJ1-2; D ambiguous. The CDR3 has 13 residues. V was clipped by 1 base and J by 5 bases, with 8 bases between them. Germline loops: CDR1 KGHSH, CDR2 LQKENI.

The J gene is TRBJ2-1, the V gene TRBV21-1; whether TRBD2, the table's D call, matches the DNA was not checked. TRBV21-1 is annotated as a pseudogene. The CDR3 consists of 13 residues. The CDR3 DNA sequence: TGTGCCAGCAGCCCTCTAGCGGCAAATGAGCAGTTCTTC. It is translated as CASSPLAANEQFF.

This chain links TRBV6-1 with TRBJ2-5; D might be TRBD2 (6 bases). Per germline, CDR1 MNHNS and CDR2 SASEGT. The CDR3 is 13 residues long. V lost 2 bases to trimming and J lost 6 bases, with 10 bases between them. The CDR3 protein is CASSELAFQTQYF. The CDR3 DNA follows: TGTGCCAGCAGTGAACTAGCGTTCCAGACCCAGTACTTC.

The chain carries TRBV4-1 and TRBJ2-3; 7 nucleotides match TRBD1. Trimming cost V 4 bases and J 0 bases; bases outside gene matches: 10. CDR1 is MGHRA, CDR2 YSYEKL, per germline. This CDR3 has 17 amino acids. The CDR3, as DNA: TGCGCCAGCAGCCGGCCCGGGACAGCCCTTAGCACAGATACGCAGTATTTT. This encodes CASSRPGTALSTDTQYF.

The CDR3 region has the DNA TGTGCCAGCGGGGGGTACCGGACAACTAATGAAAAACTGTTTTTT. It is translated as CASGGYRTTNEKLFF. The chain carries TRBV5-6 and TRBJ1-4; a weak D match, TRBD1 (5 bases). The V gene's germline CDR1 is SGHDT and CDR2 YYEEEE. The CDR3 runs to 15 residues. V was trimmed by 7 bases and J by 0 bases, leaving 13 bases between them.

The CDR3 nucleotides read TGTGCCTGGAGCGCAGACAGGGCGGACTACAATGAGCAGTTCTTC. As protein: CAWSADRADYNEQFF. The chain links TRBV30 to TRBJ2-1; 7 nucleotides agree with TRBD1. CDR3 length equals 15 residues. V trimming: 3 bases; J trimming: 3 bases; junction bases outside the gene matches: 8. The germline CDR1 and CDR2 sequences are GTSNPN and SVGIG (reference sequence). The full variable domain, rest sourced from reference TRBV30 and TRBJ2-1, is SQTIHQWPATLVQPVGSPLSLECTVEGTSNPNLYWYRQAAGRGLQLLFYSVGIGQISSEVPQNLSASRPQDRQFILSSKKLLLSDSGFYLCAWSADRADYNEQFFGPGTRLTVL.

This clone has more than one count but fewer than ten. The chain joins TRBV18 to TRBJ2-7; possibly TRBD1 for D (8 bases). Germline V gene data show CDR1 as KGHSH and CDR2 as LQKENI. This CDR3 is built from 17 residues. Trimming took off 6 bases at V and 5 bases at J, with 26 bases between the two ends. The CDR3 sequence is CASSGGIRTGFVNEQYF. CDR3 bases: TGTGCCAGCTCCGGGGGGATTCGGACAGGGTTCGTCAACGAGCAGTACTTC.

V gene TRBV5-1 combines with J gene TRBJ2-1; TRBD1 aligns across 10 bases. The germline V gene has CDR1 SGHRS and CDR2 YFSETQ. The J segment lost 6 bases and the V segment lost 4 bases, leaving 4 bases of the junction unmatched. This CDR3 region has 14 residues. CDR3 amino acids: CASSQGQGSNEQFF. DNA for the CDR3: TGCGCCAGCAGCCAGGGACAGGGGTCCAATGAGCAGTTCTTC.

The chain links TRBV4-3 to TRBJ2-7, with D maybe TRBD1 (5 bases). CDR3 size: 13 residues. The V and J ends lost 0 bases and 6 bases respectively, with 9 bases between them. From germline, CDR1 is LGHNA and CDR2 YSLEER. CDR3 sequence reads: CASSQEGVGEQYF. CDR3 in DNA: TGCGCCAGCAGCCAAGAAGGGGTTGGCGAGCAGTACTTC.